This TCR beta chain originates from a study of shared clonotypes between healthy human individuals. Notes on the study in general: Sample collection involved blood only; tissue repertoires are likely different.

From germline, CDR1 is MGHRA and CDR2 YSYEKL. This CDR3 has 15 residues. V lost 2 bases and J 0 bases, leaving 10 bases between the germline ends. About this clone itself: Its antigen remains unknown.

TCRdb's table, derived via immunoSEQ multiplex PCR, lists solely in-frame clones and lacks some. Of under 2,000,000 clones listed, 85% to 95% are singletons. CD45RO-negative CD8 cells positively selected for CCR7 made up the naive population, which excluded terminally differentiated effector memory CD45RA+ cells. All donors were healthy HIV-negative adults lacking recent acute infections or vaccinations. This sequence was found in a man aged 18-30 years in good health. The specimen sequenced was naive CD8+ T cells sorted from blood. The rearrangement joins TRBV4-1 to TRBJ1-2; D unresolved. CDR3 sequence reads: CASSQSDGTNYGYTF. The CDR3 region has the DNA TGCGCCAGCAGCCAATCCGACGGTACTAACTATGGCTACACCTTC.